The source of this T cell receptor (beta chain) is a study of cytomegalovirus exposure and HLA in healthy donors. About this clone: Its antigen is currently unknown.

CDR3 length: 14 residues. Per the germline V gene, CDR1 is MNHEY and CDR2 is SVGAGI. V was clipped by 5 bases and J by 0 bases, with 11 bases between them. Both 60 Vbeta primers and 13 Jbeta primers went into the PCR. The method was immunoSEQ multiplex PCR; TCRdb's version includes in-frame clones alone and lacks a portion of them. The sample table includes fewer than 100,000 clones. Notes on the study in general: In a later analysis, common viral pathogens appeared linked to several of the most significant clusters. As was reported, the classifier diagnosed cytomegalovirus status with high specificity and sensitivity.

The receptor comes from a man aged 18 to 29 in good health and CMV-seropositive. Material for sequencing was PBMCs. This chain uses TRBV6-5 with TRBJ2-7; TRBD1 is a possible D gene (5 bases). CDR3 region: CASSARRDSYEQYF. The CDR3 coding sequence is TGTGCCAGCAGTGCGCGCAGGGACTCCTACGAGCAGTACTTC.